The 23 T cell receptor beta chains given below trace back to one sample, sequenced in a study of OX40 agonist ivuxolimab in advanced cancers. Sequencing was performed with immunoSEQ multiplex PCR; in TCRdb, only in-frame clones are kept and a portion is missing. Of 20,000 to 25,000 clones listed, 86% were seen once; the top ten hold roughly a sixth. The sequences come from CD4+ or CD8+ T cells sorted from blood, collected in a trial of the OX40 agonist ivuxolimab. The source of these receptors is an adult with an advanced solid tumor such as melanoma, head and neck, liver or kidney cancer.

This chain joins TRBV11-3 and TRBJ2-3; 10 nucleotides line up with TRBD2. This CDR3 has 16 residues. CDR1 is SGHNT and CDR2 is YENEEA in the germline V gene. The V gene end was trimmed by 5 bases and the J gene end by 4 bases; junction bases not matched to a gene: 9. The CDR3 spells CASSQSSGGGADTQYF. The DNA of the CDR3 is TGTGCCAGCAGCCAATCAAGCGGGGGGGGAGCAGATACGCAGTATTTT. Full variable domain (remainder filled in from reference TRBV11-3 and TRBJ2-3): EAGVVQSPRYKIIEKKQPVAFWCNPISGHNTLYWYLQNLGQGPELLIRYENEEAVDDSQLPKDRFSAERLKGVDSTLKIQPAELGDSAVYLCASSQSSGGGADTQYFGPGTRLTVL.

The genes are TRBV6-6 and TRBJ1-1; D might be TRBD1 (5 bases). Germline assignment: CDR1 MNHNY and CDR2 SVGAGI (reference sequence). Trimming left V 2 bases short and J 0 bases short, with 7 bases between. The CDR3 is 14 amino acids. The CDR3 DNA follows: TGTGCCAGCAGTTACCAGGGACTGAACACTGAAGCTTTCTTT. Residues: CASSYQGLNTEAFF.

This clone was observed once. The CDR3 DNA reads as TGTGCCAGTAGTATGAGTTTCGGGTCACCCCTCCACTTT. Translating it yields CASSMSFGSPLHF. V usage is TRBV19 and J usage is TRBJ1-6; D not resolved. Germline V CDR1 and CDR2: LNHDA, SQIVND (reference sequence). This CDR3 has 13 residues. Trimming took off 3 bases at V and 10 bases at J, with 10 bases between the two ends.

This clone has a single count. V is TRBV6-5 and J is TRBJ1-1; 7 bases map to TRBD1. CDR1 and CDR2 from the germline V gene are MNHEY and SVGAGI. The J segment lost 1 base and the V segment lost 6 bases, leaving 5 bases of the junction unmatched. This CDR3 comprises 14 residues. CDR3 bases: TGTGCCAGCAGCCCGGGACAGCAGAACACTGAAGCTTTCTTT. Translated, it gives CASSPGQQNTEAFF.

The chain recombines TRBV4-1 with TRBJ1-2; 8 bases map to TRBD1. The CDR3 contains 14 residues. Trimming at V came to 2 bases and at J to 5 bases, leaving 4 bases not matched to a gene. Germline-derived CDR1 and CDR2 are MGHRA and YSYEKL. CDR3 amino acids: CASSQPGGLYGYTF. In DNA form, the CDR3 reads TGCGCCAGCAGCCAACCAGGGGGCCTATATGGCTACACCTTC.

Here the CDR3 DNA reads TGTGCCAGCAGCTTAGTGCAGGATCAGCCCCAGCATTTT. It specifies CASSLVQDQPQHF. The chain combines TRBV11-2 with TRBJ1-5; the D is unclear. CDR3 length: 13 amino acids. With 1 base removed from V and 5 bases from J, the gap between germline ends came to 6 bases. Germline loops: CDR1 SGHAT, CDR2 FQNNGV.

The V gene is TRBV25-1, the J gene TRBJ2-5; D possibly corresponds to TRBD2 (6 bases). V lost 2 bases and J 9 bases, leaving 19 bases between the germline ends. CDR1 and CDR2 (germline): MGHDK, SYGVNS. The CDR3 loop spans 15 amino acids. The CDR3 spells CASSEGGRGSGAQYF. The DNA for the CDR3 is TGTGCCAGCAGTGAAGGAGGGAGAGGGAGCGGCGCCCAGTACTTC.

There are a few counts of this clone. The DNA of the CDR3 is TGTGCCAGCAGAGAAGGGCGGGACACAGATACGCAGTATTTT. Its translation: CASREGRDTDTQYF. V is TRBV4-2 and J is TRBJ2-3; perhaps TRBD2 as D (6 bases). Germline-derived CDR1 and CDR2 are LGHNA and YNFKEQ. V was shortened by 6 bases and J by 2 bases, with 12 bases between the two germline ends. There are 14 residues in the CDR3.

This clone was seen a few times. CDR3 sequence reads: CASSLGGTKNTEAFF. CDR3 sequence (DNA): TGTGCCAGCAGCTTAGGGGGGACCAAGAACACTGAAGCTTTCTTT. The J gene is TRBJ1-1, the V gene TRBV7-3; D is perhaps TRBD1 (5 bases). Trimming removed 2 bases at V and 1 base at J, with 11 bases between. Germline loops: CDR1 SGHTA, CDR2 FQGTGA. The CDR3 totals 15 residues.

This chain links TRBV11-3 with TRBJ1-5, with D possibly being TRBD1 (5 bases). The germline V gene encodes CDR1 SGHNT and CDR2 YENEEA. The CDR3 is made up of 13 amino acids. V lost 5 bases and J lost 6, with 11 bases in between. In nucleotides, the CDR3 is TGTGCCAGCAGCCGGGACGGCGTTCAGCCCCAGCATTTT. Amino acid sequence: CASSRDGVQPQHF. The whole variable domain, filled in from reference TRBV11-3 and TRBJ1-5, reads EAGVVQSPRYKIIEKKQPVAFWCNPISGHNTLYWYLQNLGQGPELLIRYENEEAVDDSQLPKDRFSAERLKGVDSTLKIQPAELGDSAVYLCASSRDGVQPQHFGDGTRLSIL.

The chain links TRBV19 to TRBJ2-1, with D tentatively TRBD2 (5 bases). The V and J ends lost 5 bases and 0 bases respectively, with 8 bases between them. This CDR3 has 14 amino acids. The V gene's germline CDR1 is LNHDA and CDR2 SQIVND (reference sequence). The CDR3 spells CASSAGGSYNEQFF. DNA of the CDR3: TGTGCCAGTAGTGCCGGAGGCTCCTACAATGAGCAGTTCTTC.

This rearrangement joins TRBV18 to TRBJ2-7; D gene unclear. Looked up from germline, CDR1 is KGHSH and CDR2 is LQKENI. V gave up 4 bases and J gave up 6 bases, with 16 bases separating them. This CDR3 region has 14 residues. CDR3 region: CASSLQAALPEQYF. In DNA, the CDR3 is TGTGCCAGCTCACTCCAGGCCGCCCTCCCCGAGCAGTACTTC.

The genes are TRBV19 and TRBJ2-1, with no clear D. Trimming cost V 4 bases and J 0 bases, with 10 bases left between them. CDR1 is LNHDA, CDR2 SQIVND, per germline (reference sequence). This CDR3 is built from 15 residues. The CDR3 nucleotides read TGTGCCAGTAGTAGCGACATTTTCTCCTACAATGAGCAGTTCTTC. It is translated as CASSSDIFSYNEQFF. Full variable domain (missing parts from reference TRBV19 and TRBJ2-1): DGGITQSPKYLFRKEGQNVTLSCEQNLNHDAMYWYRQDPGQGLRLIYYSQIVNDFQKGDIAEGYSVSREKKESFPLTVTSAQKNPTAFYLCASSSDIFSYNEQFFGPGTRLTVL.

CDR3 region: CASSYRGQGTEAFF. DNA of the CDR3: TGTGCCAGCAGTTACCGCGGACAGGGAACTGAAGCTTTCTTT. V and J are TRBV6-5 and TRBJ1-1; 8 nucleotides match TRBD1. CDR3 size: 14 residues. After removal of 2 bases from V and 5 bases from J, the junction contained 4 bases not matched to a gene. Germline CDR1 and CDR2: MNHEY and SVGAGI.

The chain couples TRBV7-9 to TRBJ2-3; the D call may be TRBD1 or TRBD2 (5 bases each). This CDR3 comprises 15 residues. Germline CDR1 and CDR2: SEHNR and FQNEAQ (reference sequence). The V and J ends lost 3 bases and 2 bases respectively, with 12 bases between them. The CDR3 DNA sequence: TGTGCCAGCAGCTTTCAGGGTGGGACCACAGATACGCAGTATTTT. This translates into CASSFQGGTTDTQYF.

As DNA, the CDR3 is TGTGCCAGCAGTACCGTCTACGAGCAGTACTTC. Protein sequence: CASSTVYEQYF. The chain is built from TRBV6-5 and TRBJ2-7; no clear D gene. The CDR3 loop spans 11 amino acids. Trimming removed 5 bases at V and 3 bases at J, with 5 bases between. Germline CDR1 and CDR2: MNHEY and SVGAGI.

This sequence joins TRBV13 and TRBJ2-7; weak D call: TRBD2 (7 bases). The CDR3 has 17 residues. Trimming cost V 2 bases and J 0 bases, with 17 bases left between them. Per the germline V gene, CDR1 is PRHDT and CDR2 is FYEKMQ (reference sequence). CDR3 bases: TGTGCCAGCAGCTTAAGGGGGGCGGGAGCTACCTCCTACGAGCAGTACTTC. It translates to CASSLRGAGATSYEQYF. Supplemented by reference TRBV13 and TRBJ2-7, the full variable domain reads AAGVIQSPRHLIKEKRETATLKCYPIPRHDTVYWYQQGPGQDPQFLISFYEKMQSDKGSIPDRFSAQQFSDYHSELNMSSLELGDSALYFCASSLRGAGATSYEQYFGPGTRLTVT.

The chain joins TRBV5-1 to TRBJ1-1, with 9 bases lining up with TRBD1. Germline assignment: CDR1 SGHRS and CDR2 YFSETQ. The CDR3 totals 20 residues. Trimming cost V 2 bases and J 4 bases; bases outside gene matches: 21. CDR3 loop: CASSFGTGSIQGGIGTEAFF. The CDR3 coding sequence is TGCGCCAGCAGCTTTGGGACAGGGAGTATACAGGGAGGGATTGGCACTGAAGCTTTCTTT.

The CDR3 region is CASSLEGAALLEQYF. The CDR3 DNA follows: TGCGCCAGCAGCTTGGAGGGGGCAGCTCTCCTTGAGCAGTACTTC. The chain couples TRBV5-1 to TRBJ2-7; 7 nucleotides align to TRBD1. Looked up from germline, CDR1 is SGHRS and CDR2 is YFSETQ. J gave up 7 bases and V 0 bases, and 10 bases lay outside the gene matches. This CDR3 spans 15 amino acids.

The chain joins TRBV29-1 to TRBJ2-4; D call uncertain. This CDR3 has 12 amino acids. With 6 bases removed from V and 8 bases from J, the gap between germline ends came to 14 bases. Per the germline V gene, CDR1 is SQVTM and CDR2 is ANQGSEA. CDR3 residues: CSVISAIDIQYF. CDR3 sequence (DNA): TGCAGCGTCATTTCGGCGATAGACATTCAGTACTTC.

The genes are TRBV4-1 and TRBJ1-1; D uncertain. Germline V lookup: CDR1 MGHRA, CDR2 YSYEKL. The CDR3 runs to 14 residues. Between the trimmed V and J ends, which lost 1 base and 4 bases, there was a span of 10 bases. CDR3 loop: CASSQVPPGTEAFF. CDR3 bases: TGCGCCAGCAGCCAAGTCCCTCCTGGCACTGAAGCTTTCTTT.

The V gene is TRBV18, the J gene TRBJ2-2; 10 bases agree with TRBD2. Germline-derived CDR1 and CDR2 are KGHSH and LQKENI. The V gene end was trimmed by 4 bases and the J gene end by 3 bases; junction bases not matched to a gene: 11. The CDR3 contains 18 residues. The CDR3 DNA follows: TGTGCCAGCTCACAAAGGACAGGCGGACTAGCGGACACCGGGGAGCTGTTTTTT. As protein: CASSQRTGGLADTGELFF.

CDR3 protein: CASSQDLWGGRRNTIYF. DNA for the CDR3: TGTGCCAGCAGCCAAGATCTATGGGGCGGGAGAAGGAACACCATATATTTT. J is TRBJ1-3 and V is TRBV14; possible D gene TRBD1, 5 bases. V was shortened by 0 bases and J by 7 bases, with 19 bases between the two germline ends. Germline V gene data show CDR1 as SGHDN and CDR2 as FVKESK. CDR3 length equals 17 residues. The full variable domain, with the rest looked up from reference TRBV14 and TRBJ1-3, is EAGVTQFPSHSVIEKGQTVTLRCDPISGHDNLYWYRRVMGKEIKFLLHFVKESKQDESGMPNNRFLAERTGGTYSTLKVQPAELEDSGVYFCASSQDLWGGRRNTIYFGEGSWLTVV.